Sequencing of this T cell receptor beta chain was carried out in a study of blood T cell repertoires in COVID-19. Study in general: From T cells, B-cell-depleted T cells, or PBMCs came the material, which was cDNA or gDNA.

As handled by the study authors: The authors estimated nucleated cell counts from reference gene primer amplification. Data came from immunoSEQ multiplex PCR; TCRdb stores just in-frame clones and leaves some out. The D gene and trimming were derived from the DNA, and the V and J assignments and clone size from that table. Of some 200,000 clones listed, 94% are singletons. The Seattle patients, enrolled during active infection, were followed longitudinally. Germline CDR1 reads MNHNS; CDR2 reads SASEGT. V lost 2 bases and J lost 0, with 10 bases in between. The CDR3 runs to 15 residues. This clone has just one count.

The chain combines TRBV6-1 with TRBJ1-2; D is unresolved. Sequencing used peripheral blood. The receptor's source is a man aged 30-40 years with COVID-19, enrolled during active disease. The chain's CDR3 is CASSEMADSNYGYTF. In DNA form, the CDR3 reads TGTGCCAGCAGTGAAATGGCAGATTCTAACTATGGCTACACCTTC.